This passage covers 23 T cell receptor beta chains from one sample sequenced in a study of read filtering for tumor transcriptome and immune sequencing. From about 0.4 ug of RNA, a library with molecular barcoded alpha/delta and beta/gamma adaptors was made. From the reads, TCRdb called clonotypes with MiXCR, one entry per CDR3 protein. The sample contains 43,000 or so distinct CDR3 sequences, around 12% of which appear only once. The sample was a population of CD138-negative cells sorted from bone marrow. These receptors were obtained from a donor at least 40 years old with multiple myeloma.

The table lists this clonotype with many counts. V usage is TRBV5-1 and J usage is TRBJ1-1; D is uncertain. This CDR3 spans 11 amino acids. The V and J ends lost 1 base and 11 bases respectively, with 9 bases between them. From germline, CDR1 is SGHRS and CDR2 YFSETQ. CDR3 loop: CASSLRGTAFF. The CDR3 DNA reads TGCGCCAGCAGCTTGCGGGGAACGGCTTTCTTT.

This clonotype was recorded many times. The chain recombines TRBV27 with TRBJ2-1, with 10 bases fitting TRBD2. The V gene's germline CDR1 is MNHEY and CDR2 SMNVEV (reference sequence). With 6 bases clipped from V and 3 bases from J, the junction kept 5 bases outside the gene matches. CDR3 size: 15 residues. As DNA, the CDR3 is TGTGCCAGCAGAAAAGCGGGAGGGAACTACAATGAGCAGTTCTTC. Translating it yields CASRKAGGNYNEQFF.

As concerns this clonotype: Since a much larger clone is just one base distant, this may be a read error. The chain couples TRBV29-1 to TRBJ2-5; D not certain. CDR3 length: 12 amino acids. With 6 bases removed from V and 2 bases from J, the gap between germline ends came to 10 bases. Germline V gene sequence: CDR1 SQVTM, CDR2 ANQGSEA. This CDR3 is CSVRVGQETQYF. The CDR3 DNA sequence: TGCAGCGTCCGCGTGGGACAAGAGACCCAGTACTTC.

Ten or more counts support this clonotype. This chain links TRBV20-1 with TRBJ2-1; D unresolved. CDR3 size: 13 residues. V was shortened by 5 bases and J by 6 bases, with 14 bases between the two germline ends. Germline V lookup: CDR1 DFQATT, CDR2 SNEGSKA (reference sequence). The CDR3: CSALDSSLNEQFF. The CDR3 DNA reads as TGCAGTGCTCTCGATAGTAGCCTCAATGAGCAGTTCTTC.

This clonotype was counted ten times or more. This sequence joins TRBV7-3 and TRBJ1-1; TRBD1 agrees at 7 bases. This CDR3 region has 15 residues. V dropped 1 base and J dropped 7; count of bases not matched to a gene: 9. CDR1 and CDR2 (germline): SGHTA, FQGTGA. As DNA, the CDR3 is TGTGCCAGCAGCTTAAATCCGGGACAGCCACTTGAAGCTTTCTTT. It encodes CASSLNPGQPLEAFF.

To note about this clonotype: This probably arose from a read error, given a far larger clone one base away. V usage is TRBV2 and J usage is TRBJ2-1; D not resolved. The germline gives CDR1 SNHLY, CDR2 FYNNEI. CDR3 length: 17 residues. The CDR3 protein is CASSPRARGSSYSEQFF. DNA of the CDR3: TGTGCCAGCAGCCCAAGGGCTCGCGGCTCCTCCTACAGTGAGCAGTTCTTC.

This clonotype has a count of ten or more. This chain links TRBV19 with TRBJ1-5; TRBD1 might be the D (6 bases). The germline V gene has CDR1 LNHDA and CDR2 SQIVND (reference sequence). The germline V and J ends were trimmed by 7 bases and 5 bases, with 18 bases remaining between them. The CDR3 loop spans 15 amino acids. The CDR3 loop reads CASTRTDGWYQPQHF. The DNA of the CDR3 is TGTGCCAGTACCCGGACAGACGGTTGGTATCAGCCCCAGCATTTT.

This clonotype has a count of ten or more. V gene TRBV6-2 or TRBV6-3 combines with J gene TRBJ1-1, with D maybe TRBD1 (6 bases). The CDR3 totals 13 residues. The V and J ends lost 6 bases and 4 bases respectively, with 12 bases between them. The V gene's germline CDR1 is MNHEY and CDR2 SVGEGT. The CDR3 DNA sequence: TGTGCCAGCAGACTCGAGGGGGGCACTGAAGCTTTCTTT. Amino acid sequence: CASRLEGGTEAFF.

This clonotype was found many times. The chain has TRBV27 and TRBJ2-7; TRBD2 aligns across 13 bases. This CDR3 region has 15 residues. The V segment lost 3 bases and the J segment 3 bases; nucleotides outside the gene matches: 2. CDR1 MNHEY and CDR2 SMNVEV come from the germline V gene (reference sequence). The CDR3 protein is CASSLGLAGLYEQYF. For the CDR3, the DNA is TGTGCCAGCAGTTTGGGACTAGCGGGACTCTACGAGCAGTACTTC.

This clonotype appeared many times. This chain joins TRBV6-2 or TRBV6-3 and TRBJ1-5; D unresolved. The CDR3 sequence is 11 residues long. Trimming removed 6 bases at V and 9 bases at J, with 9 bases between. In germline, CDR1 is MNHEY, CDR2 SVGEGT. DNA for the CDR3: TGTGCCAGCAGACAGCTCGGGCCCCAGCATTTT. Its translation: CASRQLGPQHF.

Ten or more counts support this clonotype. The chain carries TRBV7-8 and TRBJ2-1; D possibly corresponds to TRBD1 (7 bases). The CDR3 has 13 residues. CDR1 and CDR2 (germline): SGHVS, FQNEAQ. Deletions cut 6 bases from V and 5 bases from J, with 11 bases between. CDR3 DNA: TGTGCCAGCAGGCGCAGGGGGGACAATGAGCAGTTCTTC. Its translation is CASRRRGDNEQFF.

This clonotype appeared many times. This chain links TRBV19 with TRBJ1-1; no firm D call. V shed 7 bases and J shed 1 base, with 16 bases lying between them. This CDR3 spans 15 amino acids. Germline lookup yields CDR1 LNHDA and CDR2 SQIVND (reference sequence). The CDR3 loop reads CASKNPGSANTEAFF. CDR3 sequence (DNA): TGTGCCAGTAAGAATCCGGGTTCGGCGAACACTGAAGCTTTCTTT. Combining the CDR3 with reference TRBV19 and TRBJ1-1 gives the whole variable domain DGGITQSPKYLFRKEGQNVTLSCEQNLNHDAMYWYRQDPGQGLRLIYYSQIVNDFQKGDIAEGYSVSREKKESFPLTVTSAQKNPTAFYLCASKNPGSANTEAFFGQGTRLTVV.

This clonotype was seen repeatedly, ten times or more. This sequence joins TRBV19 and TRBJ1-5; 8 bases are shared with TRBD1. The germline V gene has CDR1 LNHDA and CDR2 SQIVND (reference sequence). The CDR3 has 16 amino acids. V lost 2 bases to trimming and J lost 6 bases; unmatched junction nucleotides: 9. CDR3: CASSIQVGQGGQPQHF. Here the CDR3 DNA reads TGTGCCAGTAGTATACAGGTCGGACAGGGTGGTCAGCCCCAGCATTTT.

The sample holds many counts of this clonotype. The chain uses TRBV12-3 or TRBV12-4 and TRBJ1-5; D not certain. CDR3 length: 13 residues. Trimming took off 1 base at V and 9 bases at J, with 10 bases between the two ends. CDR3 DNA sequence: TGTGCCAGCAGTTTAGAGCAAGGATTGCCCCAGCATTTT. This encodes CASSLEQGLPQHF.

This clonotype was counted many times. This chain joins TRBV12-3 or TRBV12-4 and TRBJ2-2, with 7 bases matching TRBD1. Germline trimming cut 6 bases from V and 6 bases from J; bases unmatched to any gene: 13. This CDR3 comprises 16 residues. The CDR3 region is CASRRSGGRAAGELFF. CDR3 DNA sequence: TGTGCCAGCAGACGCTCAGGGGGTAGAGCGGCCGGGGAGCTGTTTTTT.

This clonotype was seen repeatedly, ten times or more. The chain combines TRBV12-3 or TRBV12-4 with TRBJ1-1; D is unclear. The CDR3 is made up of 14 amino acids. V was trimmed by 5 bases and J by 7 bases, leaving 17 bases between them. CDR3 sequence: CASSNHAGDNEAFF. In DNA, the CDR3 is TGTGCCAGCAGTAACCATGCCGGGGATAATGAAGCTTTCTTT.

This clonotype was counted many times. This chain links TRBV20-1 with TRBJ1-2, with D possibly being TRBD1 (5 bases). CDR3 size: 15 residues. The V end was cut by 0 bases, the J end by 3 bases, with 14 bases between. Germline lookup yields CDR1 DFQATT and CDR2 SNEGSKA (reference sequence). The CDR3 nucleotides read TGCAGTGCTAGAGATAGACAGACCGGTGACTATGGCTACACCTTC. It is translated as CSARDRQTGDYGYTF.

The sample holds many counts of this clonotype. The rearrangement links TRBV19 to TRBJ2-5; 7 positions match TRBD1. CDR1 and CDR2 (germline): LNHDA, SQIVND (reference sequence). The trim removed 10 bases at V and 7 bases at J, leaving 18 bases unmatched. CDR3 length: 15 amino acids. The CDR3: CATSTGSKTGGTQYF. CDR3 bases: TGTGCCACCTCGACAGGGTCGAAGACGGGTGGGACCCAGTACTTC.

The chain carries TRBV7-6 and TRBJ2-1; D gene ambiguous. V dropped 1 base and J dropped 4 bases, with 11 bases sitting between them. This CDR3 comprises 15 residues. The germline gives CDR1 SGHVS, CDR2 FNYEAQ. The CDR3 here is CASSLGSALYNEQFF. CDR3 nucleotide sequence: TGTGCCAGCAGCTTAGGGAGCGCGCTGTACAATGAGCAGTTCTTC. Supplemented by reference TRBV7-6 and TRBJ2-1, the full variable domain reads GAGVSQSPRYKVTKRGQDVALRCDPISGHVSLYWYRQALGQGPEFLTYFNYEAQQDKSGLPNDRFSAERPEGSISTLTIQRTEQRDSAMYRCASSLGSALYNEQFFGPGTRLTVL.

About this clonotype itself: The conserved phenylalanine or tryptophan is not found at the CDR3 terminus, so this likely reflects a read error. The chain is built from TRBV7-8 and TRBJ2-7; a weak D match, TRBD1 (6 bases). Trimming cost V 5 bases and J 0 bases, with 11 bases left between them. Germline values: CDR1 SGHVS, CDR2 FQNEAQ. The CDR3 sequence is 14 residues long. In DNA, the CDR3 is TGTGCCAGCAGCCTATGGGACACCTCCTACGAGCAGTACCTC. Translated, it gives CASSLWDTSYEQYL.

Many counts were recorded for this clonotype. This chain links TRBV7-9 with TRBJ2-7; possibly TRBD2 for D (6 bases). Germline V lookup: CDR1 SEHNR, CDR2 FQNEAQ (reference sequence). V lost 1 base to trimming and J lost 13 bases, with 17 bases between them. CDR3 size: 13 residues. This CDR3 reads CASSLDAGIIPYF. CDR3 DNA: TGTGCCAGCAGCTTAGACGCGGGAATAATCCCCTACTTC.

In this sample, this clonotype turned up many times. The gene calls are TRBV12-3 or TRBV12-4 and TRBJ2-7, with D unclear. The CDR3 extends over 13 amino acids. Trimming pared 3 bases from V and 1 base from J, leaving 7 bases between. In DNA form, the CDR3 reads TGTGCCAGCAGTTTCAAGGGTTCCTACGAGCAGTACTTC. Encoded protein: CASSFKGSYEQYF.

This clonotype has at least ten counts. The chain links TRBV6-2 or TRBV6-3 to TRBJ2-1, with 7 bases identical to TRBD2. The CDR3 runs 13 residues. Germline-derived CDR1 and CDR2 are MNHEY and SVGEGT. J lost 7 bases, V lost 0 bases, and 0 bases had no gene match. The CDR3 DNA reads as TGTGCCAGCAGTTACTCACTAGCGAATGAGCAGTTCTTC. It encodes CASSYSLANEQFF.